This is a list of T cell receptor beta chains from one sample in a study of blood T cells in healthy people across ages. TCRdb used MiXCR to reprocess the 5' RACE reads, holding one entry per CDR3 protein. This table has around 870,000 distinct CDR3 sequences, 25% to 30% appearing once. The sequenced material came from blood. The source of these receptors is a woman over 75 in good health. Both conserved end residues are part of each CDR3. A D gene is named only where the DNA matches it firmly. Size is stated for part of the rows, as once, few or many counts, or as a class when the clone is expanded.

d_call,j_call,v_call,clone_size,cdr3_aa,cdr3_nt
-,TRBJ2-7,TRBV29-1,-,CSVEDRQAYEQYF,TGCAGCGTTGAAGATCGGCAGGCCTACGAGCAGTACTTC
-,TRBJ2-7,TRBV7-9,-,CASSSSPPDSYEQYF,TGTGCCAGCAGCTCCTCGCCACCGGACTCCTACGAGCAGTACTTC
-,TRBJ1-2,TRBV27,few,CASSNYREGNYGYTF,TGTGCCAGCAGTAACTACAGGGAAGGTAACTATGGCTACACCTTC
-,TRBJ2-1,TRBV20-1,many,CSPLTGYNEQFF,TGCAGTCCGTTGACAGGTTACAATGAGCAGTTCTTC
-,TRBJ2-1,TRBV20-1,many,CSARRLGGAGYNEQFF,TGCAGTGCTAGACGCCTAGGGGGGGCGGGGTACAATGAGCAGTTCTTC
-,TRBJ1-1,TRBV27,few,CASSFAGANTEAFF,TGTGCCAGCAGTTTTGCCGGAGCGAACACTGAAGCTTTCTTT
TRBD2,TRBJ2-1,TRBV7-3,-,CASSLQPLASNEQFF,TGTGCCAGCAGCTTACAGCCACTAGCGTCCAATGAGCAGTTCTTC
-,TRBJ2-3,TRBV28,-,CASSTGTLNTDTQYF,TGTGCCAGCAGTACCGGGACTCTTAACACAGATACGCAGTATTTT
-,TRBJ2-3,TRBV12-3/TRBV12-4,many,CASSLGRGDGADTQYF,TGTGCCAGCAGTTTGGGGCGGGGAGATGGCGCAGATACGCAGTATTTT
-,TRBJ2-5,TRBV7-2,-,CASRYTGTYLGETQYF,TGTGCCAGCAGATATACCGGGACCTACCTGGGGGAGACCCAGTACTTC
TRBD1,TRBJ2-1,TRBV6-2/TRBV6-3,many,CASSYQTGRSYNEQFF,TGTGCCAGCAGTTATCAGACAGGGCGCTCCTACAATGAGCAGTTCTTC
TRBD1,TRBJ2-7,TRBV25-1,many,CASNEDRVYEQYF,TGTGCCAGCAATGAAGACAGGGTCTACGAGCAGTACTTC
-,TRBJ2-5,TRBV11-2,few,CASSLGTGSGETQYF,TGTGCCAGCAGCTTAGGAACCGGGTCGGGGGAGACCCAGTACTTC
TRBD1,TRBJ1-4,TRBV11-2,many,CASRTGGNEKLFF,TGTGCCAGCAGGACAGGGGGGAATGAAAAACTGTTTTTT
TRBD1,TRBJ1-5,TRBV6-2/TRBV6-3,-,CASSTPNRGQPQHF,TGTGCCAGCAGTACCCCCAACAGGGGCCAGCCCCAGCATTTT
TRBD1,TRBJ2-7,TRBV18,many,CASSAQGAYEQYF,TGTGCCAGCTCAGCACAGGGGGCGTACGAGCAGTACTTC
-,TRBJ2-6,TRBV6-1,many,CARGGRLYPLPSGANVLTF,TGTGCCAGGGGGGGACGACTTTACCCACTACCCTCTGGGGCCAACGTCCTGACTTTC
TRBD2,TRBJ2-5,TRBV7-9,many,CASRASGGPPGTQYF,TGTGCCAGCAGGGCTAGCGGGGGACCGCCAGGGACCCAGTACTTC
-,TRBJ1-4,TRBV9,-,CASSVGPVNEKLFF,TGTGCCAGCAGCGTAGGGCCAGTTAATGAAAAACTGTTTTTT
-,TRBJ1-2,TRBV5-1,-,CASRVRGYTF,TGCGCCAGTCGTGTAAGAGGCTACACCTTC
TRBD1,TRBJ2-1,TRBV11-2,many,CASSLRFTGGYNEQFF,TGTGCCAGCAGCTTAAGATTCACAGGGGGGTACAATGAGCAGTTCTTC
TRBD2,TRBJ2-1,TRBV20-1,many,CSAGPAGGPNNEQFF,TGCAGTGCTGGACCAGCGGGGGGGCCGAACAATGAGCAGTTCTTC
TRBD2,TRBJ2-5,TRBV12-3/TRBV12-4,many,CASSRGLAVGETQYF,TGTGCCAGCAGTCGAGGACTAGCGGTCGGGGAGACCCAGTACTTC
-,TRBJ2-1,TRBV7-6,many,CASSSNAQRSNEQFF,TGTGCCAGCAGCTCTAACGCGCAGAGAAGCAATGAGCAGTTCTTC
TRBD2,TRBJ2-1,TRBV7-2,-,CASSIGTSGRAFREQFF,TGTGCCAGCAGCATCGGGACTAGCGGGAGGGCCTTCCGAGAGCAGTTCTTC